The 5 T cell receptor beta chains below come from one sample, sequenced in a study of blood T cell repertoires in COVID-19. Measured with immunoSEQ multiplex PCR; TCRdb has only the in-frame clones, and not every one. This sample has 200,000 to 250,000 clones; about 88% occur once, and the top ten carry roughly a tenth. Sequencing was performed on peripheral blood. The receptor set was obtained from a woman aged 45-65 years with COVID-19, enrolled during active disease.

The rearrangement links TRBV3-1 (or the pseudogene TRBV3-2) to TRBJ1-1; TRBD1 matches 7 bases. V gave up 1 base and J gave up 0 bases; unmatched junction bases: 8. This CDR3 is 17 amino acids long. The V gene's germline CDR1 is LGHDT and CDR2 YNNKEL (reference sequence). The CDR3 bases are TGTGCCAGCAGCCAAGCATCTCCGGGACAGATGAACACTGAAGCTTTCTTT. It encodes CASSQASPGQMNTEAFF.

DNA for the CDR3: TGTGCCAGCAGCGCGGGACAGGGGGCGCCCGGGGAGCTGTTTTTT. Residues: CASSAGQGAPGELFF. The V and J genes are TRBV7-3 and TRBJ2-2; 12 nucleotides match TRBD1. The J segment lost 6 bases and the V segment lost 5 bases, leaving 4 bases of the junction unmatched. CDR1 and CDR2 from the germline V gene are SGHTA and FQGTGA. The length of the CDR3 is 15 residues.

This CDR3 is CASGSGTGSQPQHF. For the CDR3, the DNA is TGTGCTAGTGGTTCAGGGACAGGGAGCCAGCCCCAGCATTTT. The chain couples TRBV12-5 to TRBJ1-5; TRBD1 aligns across 9 bases. The CDR3 is 14 residues long. CDR1 is LGHNT and CDR2 is FRNRAP in the germline V gene. The ends lost 4 bases at V and 7 bases at J; junction bases unmatched: 5.

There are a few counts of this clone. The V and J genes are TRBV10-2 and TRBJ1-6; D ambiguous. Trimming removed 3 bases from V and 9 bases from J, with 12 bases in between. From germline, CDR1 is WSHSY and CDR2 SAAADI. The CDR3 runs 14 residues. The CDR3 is CASSDVSETSPLHF. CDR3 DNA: TGCGCCAGCAGTGACGTCTCGGAGACTTCACCCCTCCACTTT.

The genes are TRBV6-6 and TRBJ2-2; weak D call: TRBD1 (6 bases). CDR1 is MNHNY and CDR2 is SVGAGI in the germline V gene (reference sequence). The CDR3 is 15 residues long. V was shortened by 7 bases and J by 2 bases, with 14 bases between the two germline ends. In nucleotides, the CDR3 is TGTGCCAGCATCCCCGGGACACTTAACACCGGGGAGCTGTTTTTT. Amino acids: CASIPGTLNTGELFF.